This passage covers 26 T cell receptor beta chains from one sample sequenced in a study of cytomegalovirus exposure and HLA in healthy donors. Vbeta (60) and Jbeta (13) primers were used in the PCR. The table came from immunoSEQ multiplex PCR; TCRdb's copy has only in-frame clones and leaves some out. This table has about 200,000 clones, around 77% appearing once. Material for sequencing was PBMCs. Receptors originate from a woman under 40 in good health and CMV-seronegative.

V usage is TRBV2 and J usage is TRBJ2-1, with 10 positions matching TRBD2. J gave up 7 bases and V 6 bases, and 12 bases lay outside the gene matches. Germline values: CDR1 SNHLY, CDR2 FYNNEI. This CDR3 is 16 amino acids long. In DNA, the CDR3 is TGTGCCAGCAGGCCACCGCTAGCGGGAGCACGGAATGAGCAGTTCTTC. The encoded protein is CASRPPLAGARNEQFF.

The chain recombines TRBV9 with TRBJ2-1; possibly TRBD2 for D (6 bases). The CDR3 is made up of 15 amino acids. Germline V gives CDR1 SGDLS, CDR2 YYNGEE. Trimming pared 10 bases from V and 0 bases from J, leaving 17 bases between. The CDR3 DNA reads TGTGCCGGGTCACCGGGGGTAAGCTCCTACAATGAGCAGTTCTTC. This gives the protein CAGSPGVSSYNEQFF.

The chain carries TRBV7-8 and TRBJ2-5, with D perhaps matching TRBD1 (6 bases). The J call is in doubt because the DNA end fits TRBJ2-7 better. The germline gives CDR1 SGHVS, CDR2 FQNEAQ. This CDR3 contains 14 residues. CDR3 loop: CASSLMQGSYEQYF. The CDR3 nucleotides are TGTGCCAGCAGCTTAATGCAGGGGTCCTACGAGCAGTACTTC.

The gene calls are TRBV5-6 and TRBJ1-2; the D gene is possibly TRBD1 (6 bases). Trimming removed 0 bases from V and 6 bases from J, with 12 bases in between. Germline CDR1 reads SGHDT; CDR2 reads YYEEEE. CDR3 length: 14 residues. CDR3 nucleotide sequence: TGTGCCAGCAGCTTGGGGCCGAGGGACAATGGCTACACCTTC. It is translated as CASSLGPRDNGYTF.

This chain links TRBV9 with TRBJ1-1, with D unresolved. Trimming removed 0 bases from V and 4 bases from J, with 10 bases in between. CDR3 length: 14 amino acids. CDR1 and CDR2 from the germline V gene are SGDLS and YYNGEE. The CDR3 reads CASSVGTEGTEAFF. CDR3 coding DNA: TGTGCCAGCAGCGTAGGCACAGAAGGCACTGAAGCTTTCTTT. The variable domain in full, completed from reference TRBV9 and TRBJ1-1, reads DSGVTQTPKHLITATGQRVTLRCSPRSGDLSVYWYQQSLDQGLQFLIQYYNGEERAKGNILERFSAQQFPDLHSELNLSSLELGDSALYFCASSVGTEGTEAFFGQGTRLTVV.

Turning to this clone: Germline and junction disagree at one end, which may indicate a read error. The chain uses TRBV7-9 and TRBJ1-2; D not resolved. Germline assignment: CDR1 SEHNR and CDR2 FQNEAQ (reference sequence). This CDR3 has 16 amino acids. The CDR3 is CASSLLSSALNYGYPF. The CDR3 bases are TGTGCCAGCAGCTTACTTTCCTCCGCGCTTAACTATGGCTACCCCTTC.

The genes are TRBV13 and TRBJ1-3; TRBD1 might be the D (6 bases). V lost 6 bases and J lost 2, with 14 bases in between. The CDR3 is made up of 15 amino acids. In germline, CDR1 is PRHDT, CDR2 FYEKMQ (reference sequence). The DNA for the CDR3 is TGTGCCAGCAGTTCCACAGGGATCGCTGGAAACACCATATATTTT. It codes for CASSSTGIAGNTIYF.

The chain carries TRBV5-1 and TRBJ1-4; TRBD1 aligns across 8 bases. Germline loops: CDR1 SGHRS, CDR2 YFSETQ. The J segment lost 10 bases and the V segment lost 2 bases, leaving 7 bases of the junction unmatched. The CDR3 covers 14 residues. The CDR3 DNA sequence: TGCGCCAGCAGCTTAGGACAGGGTACTGTAAAACTGTTTTTT. It translates to CASSLGQGTVKLFF.

The chain combines TRBV7-3 with TRBJ1-2, with a possible D match to TRBD1 (6 bases). The CDR3 length is 14 residues. Germline V gene sequence: CDR1 SGHTA, CDR2 FQGTGA. V lost 1 base and J 5 bases, leaving 11 bases between the germline ends. The DNA for the CDR3 is TGTGCCAGCAGCTTAAGGGCTGGGACATATGGCTACACCTTC. Protein: CASSLRAGTYGYTF.

The chain is built from TRBV6-1 and TRBJ2-7; possible D gene TRBD2, 5 bases. This CDR3 has 18 amino acids. Trimming pared 0 bases from V and 6 bases from J, leaving 24 bases between. From germline, CDR1 is MNHNS and CDR2 SASEGT. In nucleotides, the CDR3 is TGTGCCAGCAGTGAAGCACTTTCGGCGATAGAGGGAACGGGCGAGCAGTACTTC. It codes for CASSEALSAIEGTGEQYF.

The chain has TRBV4-1 and TRBJ2-5; D is perhaps TRBD2 (5 bases). The CDR3 loop spans 16 amino acids. Germline V gene lookup returns CDR1 MGHRA and CDR2 YSYEKL. Trimming removed 0 bases at V and 5 bases at J, with 16 bases between. CDR3 in DNA: TGCGCCAGCAGCCAAGAGCGGAGGATTTTGCGCGAGACCCAGTACTTC. Translating gives CASSQERRILRETQYF.

The chain couples TRBV19 to TRBJ2-7; D is perhaps TRBD2 (6 bases). CDR3 size: 14 residues. V dropped 1 base and J dropped 6 bases, with 13 bases sitting between them. Germline-derived CDR1 and CDR2 are LNHDA and SQIVND (reference sequence). CDR3 bases: TGTGCCAGTAGTATAGGTTTGGAGGGATCCGAGCAGTACTTC. As protein: CASSIGLEGSEQYF.

The chain carries TRBV6-5 and TRBJ2-7; the D gene is possibly TRBD2 (6 bases). Germline assignment: CDR1 MNHEY and CDR2 SVGAGI. V gave up 2 bases and J gave up 5 bases, with 13 bases separating them. The CDR3 runs 14 residues. The CDR3 DNA reads TGTGCCAGCAGTTACAAGCTAGCGTCAGACGAGCAGTACTTC. Translation gives CASSYKLASDEQYF.

The J gene is TRBJ2-1, the V gene TRBV19; TRBD1 might be the D (5 bases). Per germline, CDR1 LNHDA and CDR2 SQIVND (reference sequence). The ends were cut back, 2 bases at V and 7 bases at J, with 15 bases in the middle. This CDR3 is built from 15 residues. Written as DNA, the CDR3 is TGTGCCAGTAGTATACGGCAGGGTTCGTGGAATGAGCAGTTCTTC. Translation: CASSIRQGSWNEQFF.

This CDR3 reads CASRTDVNTEAFF. The CDR3 nucleotides are TGCGCCAGCCGGACAGACGTGAACACTGAAGCTTTCTTT. This chain connects TRBV5-1 to TRBJ1-1; possible D gene TRBD1, 6 bases. Trimming cost V 7 bases and J 0 bases, with 10 bases left between them. CDR3 length: 13 residues. Germline loops: CDR1 SGHRS, CDR2 YFSETQ.

The chain has TRBV10-2 and TRBJ2-7; the match to TRBD1 covers 11 bases. The CDR3 loop spans 15 amino acids. The junction had 4 bases not matched to a gene; V was cut back by 3 bases and J by 3 bases. Germline V gene lookup returns CDR1 WSHSY and CDR2 SAAADI. CDR3 loop: CASSDPGTGGYEQYF. CDR3 DNA: TGCGCCAGCAGTGATCCGGGGACAGGGGGCTACGAGCAGTACTTC.

In DNA, the CDR3 is TGTGCCAGTAAGCGGGAAAACTACAATGAGCAGTTCTTC. Translating gives CASKRENYNEQFF. This sequence joins TRBV19 and TRBJ2-1, with 7 positions matching TRBD2. The CDR3 has 13 residues. The germline gives CDR1 LNHDA, CDR2 SQIVND (reference sequence). With V trimmed by 7 bases and J by 3 bases, 3 bases remained unmatched. The whole variable domain, filled in from reference TRBV19 and TRBJ2-1, reads DGGITQSPKYLFRKEGQNVTLSCEQNLNHDAMYWYRQDPGQGLRLIYYSQIVNDFQKGDIAEGYSVSREKKESFPLTVTSAQKNPTAFYLCASKRENYNEQFFGPGTRLTVL.

This chain connects TRBV28 to TRBJ2-7; 7 nucleotides agree with TRBD2. CDR1 and CDR2 from the germline V gene are MDHEN and SYDVKM. The junction had 6 bases not matched to a gene; V was cut back by 8 bases and J by 2 bases. CDR3 length equals 13 residues. CDR3: CASGKAGPYEQYF. For the CDR3, the DNA is TGTGCCAGCGGTAAAGCGGGGCCCTACGAGCAGTACTTC.

The chain joins TRBV18 to TRBJ2-7; TRBD1 agrees at 7 bases. V lost 6 bases, J lost 7 bases, and 12 bases stayed unmatched. Germline V CDR1 and CDR2: KGHSH, LQKENI. The CDR3 has 14 residues. This chain's CDR3 is CASSGQQDLREQYF. Written as DNA, the CDR3 is TGTGCCAGCTCGGGACAGCAGGATCTACGGGAGCAGTACTTC.

J is TRBJ1-1 and V is TRBV28; D is possibly TRBD1 (5 bases). V gave up 2 bases and J gave up 0 bases, with 13 bases separating them. CDR1 is MDHEN, CDR2 SYDVKM, per germline. This CDR3 has 16 amino acids. The CDR3 protein is CASSLPPGPMNTEAFF. CDR3 DNA: TGTGCCAGCAGTTTACCGCCAGGGCCCATGAACACTGAAGCTTTCTTT.

V is TRBV6-1 and J is TRBJ1-2; the match to TRBD1 covers 7 bases. Germline lookup yields CDR1 MNHNS and CDR2 SASEGT. The J segment lost 0 bases and the V segment lost 2 bases, leaving 3 bases of the junction unmatched. The CDR3 is 15 amino acids. CDR3 nucleotides: TGTGCCAGCAGTGAACAGGGGGGACCTAACTATGGCTACACCTTC. Translating it yields CASSEQGGPNYGYTF.

The V call is TRBV13, the J call TRBJ2-5; 8 nucleotides match TRBD2. The last part of the DNA fits TRBJ2-7 better; the J call may be wrong. CDR1 PRHDT and CDR2 FYEKMQ come from the germline V gene (reference sequence). The length of the CDR3 is 15 residues. Here the CDR3 DNA reads TGTGCCAGCAGCTCTACGGGACTAGGACCCTACGAGCAGTACTTC. It is translated as CASSSTGLGPYEQYF.

In its sample, this clone was seen a few times. The chain links TRBV5-8 to TRBJ1-2, with D hard to call. Germline loops: CDR1 SGHTS, CDR2 YDEGEE. V lost 4 bases to trimming and J lost 4 bases, with 5 bases between them. The CDR3 runs to 11 residues. This chain's CDR3 is CASSLSYGYTF. As DNA, the CDR3 is TGTGCCAGCAGCCTCTCCTATGGCTACACCTTC.

The CDR3 region is CASSSTGGLNQPQHF. The CDR3 DNA reads as TGTGCCAGCAGTTCTACAGGGGGACTAAATCAGCCCCAGCATTTT. This sequence joins TRBV7-2 and TRBJ1-5; 8 nucleotides align to TRBD1. The germline V gene encodes CDR1 SGHTA and CDR2 FQGNSA. After removal of 6 bases from V and 4 bases from J, the junction contained 8 bases not matched to a gene. CDR3 length equals 15 residues.

The rearrangement joins TRBV7-9 to TRBJ2-3, with D maybe TRBD2 (6 bases). Germline assignment: CDR1 SEHNR and CDR2 FQNEAQ (reference sequence). The V end lost 8 bases, the J end lost 1 base, and 13 bases lay between the germline ends. The CDR3 covers 14 residues. This chain's CDR3 is CASGPWGGTDTQYF. The CDR3 DNA follows: TGTGCCAGCGGACCCTGGGGGGGCACAGATACGCAGTATTTT.

The chain joins TRBV6-5 to TRBJ1-2, with D perhaps TRBD1 (6 bases). CDR1 is MNHEY, CDR2 SVGAGI, per germline. The V end was cut by 0 bases, the J end by 4 bases, with 12 bases between. The CDR3 contains 15 residues. In DNA, the CDR3 is TGTGCCAGCAGTTACTCGAGGGGAGGGGGCTATGGCTACACCTTC. It codes for CASSYSRGGGYGYTF.